These 26 T cell receptor beta chains came from one sample sequenced in a study of T cells in Graves' hyperthyroidism and ophthalmopathy. TCR beta CDR3 regions were amplified from RNA. RT-PCR in the first round (using the HTBI primer set) targeted the TCR CDR3. TCRdb recomputed calls from the multiplex PCR reads with MiXCR, one row per CDR3 protein. The table lists nearly 110,000 distinct CDR3 sequences, 16% of them singletons, with about 44% in the top ten. The sample consisted of blood. These TCRs come from a woman in her 50s with Graves' hyperthyroidism.

The chain carries TRBV7-8 and TRBJ2-7; possible D gene TRBD1, 6 bases. The germline V gene has CDR1 SGHVS and CDR2 FQNEAQ. CDR3 length: 15 amino acids. V lost 1 base and J 2 bases, leaving 12 bases between the germline ends. The CDR3 is CASSLGGQYTYEQYF. The DNA of the CDR3 is TGTGCCAGCAGCTTAGGCGGACAGTACACCTACGAGCAGTACTTC.

This clonotype has ten or more counts. This chain connects TRBV12-3 or TRBV12-4 to TRBJ1-5; D not certain. This CDR3 region has 16 residues. Trimming cost V 1 base and J 2 bases, with 12 bases left between them. The DNA of the CDR3 is TGTGCCAGCAGTTTAGAATTGCCAGCGGGCAATCAGCCCCAGCATTTT. This codes for CASSLELPAGNQPQHF.

This clonotype was observed many times. The rearrangement links TRBV30 to TRBJ2-3; D may be TRBD2 (5 bases). The CDR3 sequence is 11 residues long. From germline, CDR1 is GTSNPN and CDR2 SVGIG (reference sequence). Trimming took off 4 bases at V and 8 bases at J, with 10 bases between the two ends. The CDR3 loop is CAWTEEGTQYF. CDR3 nucleotide sequence: TGTGCCTGGACAGAAGAGGGTACGCAGTATTTT.

As concerns this clonotype: Possible read error: a much larger clone is one base away. The chain is built from TRBV7-7 and TRBJ2-2; a possible D gene is TRBD2 (6 bases). CDR1 SSHAT and CDR2 FNYEAQ come from the germline V gene (reference sequence). The CDR3 has 15 amino acids. The CDR3 DNA follows: TGTGCTGGCAGCCCCGGGCGGGAGAACACCGGGGAGCTGTTTTTT. It specifies CAGSPGRENTGELFF.

This clonotype was seen ten or more times. This sequence joins TRBV7-6 and TRBJ2-1; D is uncertain. CDR1 and CDR2 (germline): SGHVS, FNYEAQ. This CDR3 region has 12 residues. Deletions cut 4 bases from V and 8 bases from J, with 9 bases between. The CDR3 nucleotides are TGTGCCAGCAGCTCGTTATCGGATGAGCAGTTCTTC. It is translated as CASSSLSDEQFF.

This clonotype showed up many times. The J gene is TRBJ1-4, the V gene TRBV18; D is ambiguous. CDR1 is KGHSH and CDR2 is LQKENI in the germline V gene. The V gene lost 4 bases and the J gene lost 8 bases, with 8 bases spanning the gap. The CDR3 consists of 12 residues. Written as DNA, the CDR3 is TGTGCCAGCTCACGTCAGAGGGAAAAACTGTTTTTT. Its protein is CASSRQREKLFF.

There are a few counts of this clonotype. In DNA, the CDR3 is TGCGCCAGCAGCTCCAGGACAGGGTTCTACGAGCAGTACTTC. Its protein is CASSSRTGFYEQYF. This chain links TRBV5-1 with TRBJ2-7; TRBD1 matches 8 bases. Germline V gene sequence: CDR1 SGHRS, CDR2 YFSETQ. V trimming: 3 bases; J trimming: 3 bases; junction bases outside the gene matches: 5. This CDR3 comprises 14 residues. The full variable domain, with the rest looked up from reference TRBV5-1 and TRBJ2-7, is KAGVTQTPRYLIKTRGQQVTLSCSPISGHRSVSWYQQTPGQGLQFLFEYFSETQRNKGNFPGRFSGRQFSNSRSEMNVSTLELGDSALYLCASSSRTGFYEQYFGPGTRLTVT.

This clonotype was counted only a few times. The chain is built from TRBV20-1 and TRBJ2-1, with TRBD2 matching over 14 bases. V shed 7 bases and J 7 bases; nucleotides not matched to a gene: 12. Germline values: CDR1 DFQATT, CDR2 SNEGSKA (reference sequence). This CDR3 contains 16 residues. Here the CDR3 DNA reads TGCAGTGTGTCCGGGACCGGGACTAGCGGGGGAAATGAGCAGTTCTTC. This encodes CSVSGTGTSGGNEQFF.

The chain employs TRBV5-1 and TRBJ2-1; D is possibly TRBD1 (6 bases). Trimming left V 2 bases short and J 0 bases short, with 18 bases between. The CDR3 contains 18 residues. Germline CDR1 and CDR2: SGHRS and YFSETQ. CDR3 loop: CASSFTPTGQSSYNEQFF. The CDR3 nucleotides read TGCGCCAGCAGCTTTACCCCGACCGGACAGAGCTCCTACAATGAGCAGTTCTTC.

This clonotype occurred many times. The CDR3, as DNA: TGTGCCAGCAGTTACTTAGGACTAGCGGGAGGCCGCCAAGAGACCCAGTACTTC. Translating it yields CASSYLGLAGGRQETQYF. The rearrangement uses TRBV6-6 and TRBJ2-5; TRBD2 aligns across 14 bases. The CDR3 covers 18 residues. The germline V gene encodes CDR1 MNHNY and CDR2 SVGAGI (reference sequence). Trimming took 1 base from V and 1 from J; bases not matched to a gene: 5.

This sequence joins TRBV4-3 and TRBJ1-6, with 8 positions matching TRBD1. The V gene end was trimmed by 0 bases and the J gene end by 13 bases; junction bases not matched to a gene: 11. This CDR3 contains 16 residues. Germline lookup yields CDR1 LGHNA and CDR2 YSLEER. The chain's CDR3 is CASSQDARTGLFPLHF. CDR3 nucleotide sequence: TGCGCCAGCAGCCAAGATGCCAGGACAGGGCTTTTTCCCCTCCACTTT.

This clonotype was seen ten or more times. The CDR3 DNA is TGTGCCAGCAGCCCCGGGACTAGCGGGAGATCCGAGCAGTACTTC. Its protein product is CASSPGTSGRSEQYF. The chain carries TRBV6-1 and TRBJ2-7, with 14 bases matching TRBD2. The CDR3 is 15 amino acids. Trimming cost V 6 bases and J 6 bases; bases outside gene matches: 7. The germline gives CDR1 MNHNS, CDR2 SASEGT.

There are many counts of this clonotype. The chain is built from TRBV28 and TRBJ1-2; tentatively, D is TRBD1 (6 bases). The germline V gene encodes CDR1 MDHEN and CDR2 SYDVKM. The CDR3 runs 15 residues. Trimming removed 6 bases from V and 3 bases from J, with 17 bases in between. CDR3 coding DNA: TGTGCCAGCAGAGGAGGACAGAACAACCACTATGGCTACACCTTC. Its translation is CASRGGQNNHYGYTF.

This clonotype has a count of ten or more. The rearrangement links TRBV19 to TRBJ1-4; D is unclear. The V gene lost 4 bases and the J gene lost 1 base, with 10 bases spanning the gap. Germline lookup yields CDR1 LNHDA and CDR2 SQIVND (reference sequence). The CDR3 loop spans 15 amino acids. CDR3 loop: CASSTAGETNEKLFF. CDR3 nucleotides: TGTGCCAGTAGTACCGCAGGTGAAACTAATGAAAAACTGTTTTTT.

This clonotype was seen many times. The chain joins TRBV20-1 to TRBJ2-3; 7 bases are a match to TRBD2. The V and J ends lost 3 bases and 2 bases, in that order; junction bases with no gene match: 8. Germline V CDR1 and CDR2: DFQATT, SNEGSKA (reference sequence). The CDR3 extends over 15 amino acids. The CDR3, as DNA: TGCAGTGCTAGCTGGCGGGAGTTGGACACAGATACGCAGTATTTT. Protein: CSASWRELDTDTQYF.

This clonotype was counted at least ten times. J is TRBJ2-5 and V is TRBV5-8; 16 nucleotides match TRBD2. The CDR3 sequence is 17 residues long. The trim removed 3 bases at V and 5 bases at J, leaving 7 bases unmatched. Germline V lookup: CDR1 SGHTS, CDR2 YDEGEE. The CDR3 coding sequence is TGTGCCAGCAGCTCAGGGACTAGCGGGAGGGTTGGGGAGACCCAGTACTTC. It yields the protein CASSSGTSGRVGETQYF.

The chain couples TRBV9 to TRBJ2-1; 9 bases match TRBD2. Germline CDR1 SGDLS, CDR2 YYNGEE. The CDR3 runs 18 residues. J lost 0 bases, V lost 4 bases, and 11 bases had no gene match. CDR3 DNA sequence: TGTGCCAGCAGCACTCGTAGCAGAGCGGGAGGCTCCTACAATGAGCAGTTCTTC. Translation: CASSTRSRAGGSYNEQFF.

This clonotype was counted many times. J is TRBJ2-3 and V is TRBV11-2; the match to TRBD1 covers 8 bases. Germline V gives CDR1 SGHAT, CDR2 FQNNGV. The CDR3 covers 15 residues. Trimming removed 4 bases from V and 0 bases from J; junction bases left unmatched: 3. CDR3 nucleotide sequence: TGTGCCAGCAGCTCCACAGGGGGAAGCACAGATACGCAGTATTTT. The encoded protein is CASSSTGGSTDTQYF.

CDR3 residues: CASSPPSGSWEQYF. The CDR3 coding sequence is TGTGCCAGCAGTCCCCCTAGCGGGAGTTGGGAGCAGTACTTC. J is TRBJ2-7 and V is TRBV28; 10 bases fit TRBD2. The CDR3 length is 14 residues. Germline V gives CDR1 MDHEN, CDR2 SYDVKM. With V trimmed by 5 bases and J by 7 bases, 8 bases remained unmatched. The whole variable domain, remainder taken from reference TRBV28 and TRBJ2-7, is DVKVTQSSRYLVKRTGEKVFLECVQDMDHENMFWYRQDPGLGLRLIYFSYDVKMKEKGDIPEGYSVSREKKERFSLILESASTNQTSMYLCASSPPSGSWEQYFGPGTRLTVT.

This clonotype was observed many times. J is TRBJ1-5 and V is TRBV18, with TRBD1 matching over 7 bases. The CDR3 totals 16 residues. The V and J ends lost 3 bases and 3 bases, in that order; junction bases with no gene match: 8. Germline values: CDR1 KGHSH, CDR2 LQKENI. The CDR3 bases are TGTGCCAGCTCACCGGGGTCGACAGGGCTCAATCAGCCCCAGCATTTT. This translates into CASSPGSTGLNQPQHF.

This clonotype has a count of ten or more. This chain links TRBV5-1 with TRBJ1-2; D not resolved. The CDR3 sequence is 13 residues long. V was cut by 0 bases and J by 8 bases, with 11 bases left in between. Germline CDR1 SGHRS, CDR2 YFSETQ. The CDR3 sequence is CASSLVGLGGYTF. The CDR3 nucleotides are TGCGCCAGCAGCTTGGTTGGGCTCGGGGGCTACACCTTC. Supplemented by reference TRBV5-1 and TRBJ1-2, the full variable domain reads KAGVTQTPRYLIKTRGQQVTLSCSPISGHRSVSWYQQTPGQGLQFLFEYFSETQRNKGNFPGRFSGRQFSNSRSEMNVSTLELGDSALYLCASSLVGLGGYTFGSGTRLTVV.

V usage is TRBV11-2 and J usage is TRBJ2-1; 11 bases line up with TRBD2. The CDR3 runs to 17 residues. The junction had 8 bases not matched to a gene; V was cut back by 1 base and J by 6 bases. CDR1 and CDR2 (germline): SGHAT, FQNNGV. The CDR3 coding sequence is TGTGCCAGCAGCTTAGCTATACAGGGACTAGCGGTCAATGAGCAGTTCTTC. Its translation: CASSLAIQGLAVNEQFF.

This clonotype occurred many times. The chain uses TRBV12-3 or TRBV12-4 and TRBJ1-1; TRBD1 aligns across 10 bases. The CDR3 length is 16 residues. The V and J ends lost 4 bases and 6 bases, in that order; junction bases with no gene match: 11. The CDR3 bases are TGTGCCAGCAGTTCCCGGGACAGGGGATTAGCTTCTGAAGCTTTCTTT. It yields the protein CASSSRDRGLASEAFF.

Notes on this clonotype: An end of the junction does not agree with germline; a read error may underlie this. The chain links TRBV30 to TRBJ1-2; TRBD1 might be the D (6 bases). Germline CDR1 is GTSNPN and CDR2 is SVGIG (reference sequence). This CDR3 has 15 amino acids. The chain's CDR3 is CAWSVGTNLNYDYTF. The CDR3 DNA reads as TGTGCCTGGAGTGTAGGGACAAACCTTAACTATGACTACACCTTC.

This clonotype has at least ten counts. For the CDR3, the DNA is TGTGCCAGCAGCCAAGAGCGTGGCAGGGGGCGGACTGAAGCTTTCTTT. Translated, it gives CASSQERGRGRTEAFF. The chain links TRBV3-1 to TRBJ1-1, with 8 bases lining up with TRBD1. The CDR3 covers 16 residues. CDR1 and CDR2 from the germline V gene are LGHDT and YNNKEL (reference sequence). J was trimmed by 5 bases and V by 0 bases; bases with no gene match: 8.

Ten or more counts support this clonotype. The chain employs TRBV11-1 and TRBJ2-5; 7 bases map to TRBD1. With 5 bases clipped from V and 5 bases from J, the junction kept 11 bases outside the gene matches. The CDR3 consists of 15 residues. Germline V gene sequence: CDR1 SGHAT, CDR2 FQDESV (reference sequence). The CDR3 sequence: CASSIYRGGLETQYF. The CDR3, as DNA: TGTGCCAGCAGCATATACAGGGGCGGATTGGAGACCCAGTACTTC.